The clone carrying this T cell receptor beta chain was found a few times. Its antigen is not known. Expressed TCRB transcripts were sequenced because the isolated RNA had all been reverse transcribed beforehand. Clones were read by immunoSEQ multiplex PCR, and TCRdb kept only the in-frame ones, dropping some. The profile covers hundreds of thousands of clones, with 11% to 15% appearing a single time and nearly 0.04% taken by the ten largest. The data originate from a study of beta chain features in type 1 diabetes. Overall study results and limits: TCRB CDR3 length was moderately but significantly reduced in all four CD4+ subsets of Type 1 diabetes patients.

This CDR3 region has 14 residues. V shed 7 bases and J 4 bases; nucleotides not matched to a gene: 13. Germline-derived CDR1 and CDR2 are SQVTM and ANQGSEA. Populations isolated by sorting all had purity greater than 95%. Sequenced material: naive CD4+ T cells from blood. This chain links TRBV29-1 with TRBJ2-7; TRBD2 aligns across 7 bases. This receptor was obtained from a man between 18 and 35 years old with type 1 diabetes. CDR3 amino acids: CSAQGGARPYEQYF. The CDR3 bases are TGCAGCGCCCAGGGAGGGGCCCGTCCTTACGAGCAGTACTTC.